This TCR beta chain was recorded in a study of CD8+ T cells in alopecia areata. Overall study results and limits: Lesional tissue from the scalp (especially in alopecia totalis/universalis) showed higher clonality than normal scalp. Scalp repertoires also include resident alphabeta T cells from normal skin.

Once RNA had been extracted, it was reverse transcribed into cDNA to act as the sequencing template. The protocol was immunoSEQ multiplex PCR, while the TCRdb copy is restricted to in-frame clones and leaves out a portion. This sample has 150,000 to 200,000 clones; about 63% occur once, and the top ten carry 1.5% to 2%. Samples from alopecia areata patients were lesional scalp punch biopsies and peripheral blood. To note about this clone: The antigen remains unidentified.

CDR1 and CDR2 (germline): ENHRY, SYGVKD. V lost 3 bases and J lost 7; bases outside the gene matches: 4. The CDR3 consists of 14 residues. This sequence was found in a human donor with alopecia areata. This sample comprised CD4+ T cells sorted from blood, obtained at week 0. The chain links TRBV10-3 to TRBJ1-5, with TRBD1 identical over 9 bases. CDR3 coding DNA: TGTGCCATCAGTGATCGGACAGGGGAGCAGCCCCAGCATTTT. The encoded protein is CAISDRTGEQPQHF.